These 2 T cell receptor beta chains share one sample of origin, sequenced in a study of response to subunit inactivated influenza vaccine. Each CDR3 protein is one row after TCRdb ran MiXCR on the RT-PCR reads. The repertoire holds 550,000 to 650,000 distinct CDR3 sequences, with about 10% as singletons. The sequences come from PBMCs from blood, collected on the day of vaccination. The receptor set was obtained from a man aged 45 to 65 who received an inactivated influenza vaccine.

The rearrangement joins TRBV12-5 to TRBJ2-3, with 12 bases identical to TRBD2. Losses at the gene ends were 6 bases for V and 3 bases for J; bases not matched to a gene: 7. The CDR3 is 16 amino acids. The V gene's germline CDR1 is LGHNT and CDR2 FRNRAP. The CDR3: CASGSSGRARTDTQYF. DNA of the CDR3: TGTGCTAGTGGGTCTAGCGGGAGGGCCCGGACAGATACGCAGTATTTT.

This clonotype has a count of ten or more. The CDR3 DNA reads TGCGCCAGCAGCCAAGATCTCCGGCAGCCCACCGGGGAGCTGTTTTTT. Amino acid sequence: CASSQDLRQPTGELFF. This chain connects TRBV4-3 to TRBJ2-2; D remains unclear. V was clipped by 0 bases and J by 4 bases, with 12 bases between them. Germline V lookup: CDR1 LGHNA, CDR2 YSLEER. The CDR3 consists of 16 residues.